This is a list of T cell receptor beta chains from one sample in a study of cytomegalovirus exposure and HLA in healthy donors. TCRdb keeps only in-frame clones here, not all; method: immunoSEQ multiplex PCR. The top ten clones hold more than 1% of a sample with more than 95,000 clones, 60% to 85% of them seen once. Sequences were obtained from PBMCs. The receptors originated from a female donor in good health and CMV-seronegative. Both conserved end residues are part of each CDR3. The D gene is left open where the match is weak. Some rows mark clone size as missing; the rest say once, few, many or name a class of expanded clone.

size	J	D	V	CDR3	DNA
-	TRBJ1-1	TRBD1	TRBV5-1	CASSLTGGLNTEAFF	TGCGCCAGCAGCTTGACAGGGGGCTTAAACACTGAAGCTTTCTTT
-	TRBJ1-1	TRBD1	TRBV5-1	CASSAHMTGANTEAFF	TGCGCCAGCAGCGCACATATGACAGGGGCGAACACTGAAGCTTTCTTT
-	TRBJ2-1	TRBD2	TRBV19	CATSPGGGSNEQFF	TGTGCCACCTCACCCGGCGGGGGGTCTAATGAGCAGTTCTTC
-	TRBJ1-2	-	TRBV28	CASSLGLSDYGYTF	TGTGCCAGCAGTTTGGGACTCTCGGACTATGGCTACACCTTC
-	TRBJ1-4	-	TRBV19	CASQEKLFF	TGTGCCAGTCAGGAAAAACTGTTTTTT
-	TRBJ1-2	TRBD1	TRBV28	CASSLESAGGFYGYTF	TGTGCCAGCAGTTTGGAGAGTGCAGGGGGTTTTTATGGCTACACCTTC
-	TRBJ2-7	-	TRBV5-1	CASRSALSSYEQYF	TGCGCCAGCCGCTCCGCGTTGAGCTCCTACGAGCAGTACTTC
few	TRBJ2-1	TRBD2	TRBV7-8	CASSPTGLAGAGSSYNEQFF	TGTGCCAGCAGCCCTACGGGACTAGCGGGGGCCGGGAGCTCCTACAATGAGCAGTTCTTC
-	TRBJ1-5	-	TRBV19	CASTLYSNQPQHF	TGTGCCAGTACCCTTTATAGCAATCAGCCCCAGCATTTT
-	TRBJ1-4	-	TRBV5-6	CASSLDPGEKLFF	TGTGCCAGCAGCTTGGACCCAGGCGAAAAACTGTTTTTT
-	TRBJ2-5	TRBD1	TRBV5-5	CASSFDRVGEQYF	TGTGCCAGCAGCTTTGACAGGGTGGGTGAGCAGTACTTC
-	TRBJ1-6	TRBD1	TRBV27	CASSKQGRSPLHF	TGTGCCAGCAGTAAACAGGGGAGGTCACCCCTCCACTTT
-	TRBJ2-7	-	TRBV19	CASSISGGSRSYEQYF	TGTGCCAGTAGTATTAGTGGGGGGTCCAGATCCTACGAGCAGTACTTC
-	TRBJ1-6	TRBD1	TRBV15	CATGRDSNSPLHF	TGTGCCACCGGAAGGGACAGCAATTCACCCCTCCACTTT
-	TRBJ2-1	-	TRBV15	CATSRDPEPSYNEQFF	TGTGCCACCAGCAGAGATCCAGAACCATCGTACAATGAGCAGTTCTTC
-	TRBJ2-1	TRBD2	TRBV4-2	CASSLWGGPGNEQFF	TGTGCCAGCAGCCTGTGGGGAGGGCCCGGGAATGAGCAGTTCTTC
-	TRBJ1-1	-	TRBV28	CASSRIGGMNTEAFF	TGTGCCAGCAGCAGAATCGGGGGAATGAACACTGAAGCTTTCTTT
-	TRBJ2-2	TRBD2	TRBV9	CASSPGTSGGAGELFF	TGTGCCAGCAGCCCCGGGACTAGCGGGGGGGCCGGGGAGCTGTTTTTT
-	TRBJ2-3	TRBD1	TRBV5-8	CASSPGTVLADRTDTQYF	TGTGCCAGCAGCCCAGGGACAGTCCTAGCCGATCGCACAGATACGCAGTATTTT
-	TRBJ2-7	TRBD1	TRBV6-1	CATNTGGSFYEQYF	TGTGCCACCAACACAGGGGGCTCGTTCTACGAGCAGTACTTC
-	TRBJ2-3	TRBD2	TRBV7-9	CASSLGASGGLSTDTQYF	TGTGCCAGCAGCTTAGGGGCTAGCGGGGGACTCAGCACAGATACGCAGTATTTT
-	TRBJ2-5	TRBD2	TRBV7-8	CASSFLAGGPEGETQYF	TGTGCCAGCAGCTTTCTAGCGGGAGGGCCGGAAGGGGAGACCCAGTACTTC
-	TRBJ2-2	TRBD1	TRBV18	CASSPKTGAIGELFF	TGTGCCAGCTCACCAAAGACAGGGGCGATCGGGGAGCTGTTTTTT
few	TRBJ2-1	TRBD2	TRBV9	CASSATSGGDEQFF	TGTGCCAGCAGCGCGACTAGCGGGGGGGATGAGCAGTTCTTC
-	TRBJ2-2	TRBD1	TRBV5-1	CASSSGQGAGTGELFF	TGCGCCAGCAGCTCCGGACAGGGGGCGGGCACCGGGGAGCTGTTTTTT
-	TRBJ2-3	TRBD2	TRBV27	CASTSGSGRRIDTQYF	TGTGCCAGCACCTCGGGTAGCGGGAGAAGAATAGATACGCAGTATTTT
-	TRBJ2-5	TRBD2	TRBV9	CASSVGPGLAARGETQYF	TGTGCCAGCAGCGTGGGCCCGGGGCTAGCGGCGCGAGGGGAGACCCAGTACTTC
-	TRBJ2-3	-	TRBV14	CASSQEIGDRSTDTQYF	TGTGCCAGCAGCCAAGAAATAGGGGATCGAAGCACAGATACGCAGTATTTT